The rows below give T cell receptor beta chains drawn from one sample of a study of tumor-infiltrating lymphocytes in primary liver carcinoma. From the multiplex PCR reads, TCRdb called clonotypes with MiXCR, one entry per CDR3 protein. The repertoire holds 90,000 to 100,000 distinct CDR3 sequences, 69% seen once, with over 9.5% in the top ten. Sequencing was carried out using liver tumor tissue from sampling region 5. The origin of the receptors is a woman aged 60-70 years with primary liver carcinoma and hepatitis B virus infection. Each CDR3 is given with its conserved first and last residue. A D gene is named only where the DNA matches it firmly. Clone size appears in some rows only: once, few, many, or a class for an expanded clone.

14,many,TRBV13,-,TRBJ1-3,TGTGCCAGCAGCTCCAGGGGTTTTGGAAACACCATATATTTT,CASSSRGFGNTIYF
15,-,TRBV28,-,TRBJ1-1,TGTGTCAGCAGTCCGACGGGACTGGGTAACACTGAAGCTTTCTTT,CVSSPTGLGNTEAFF
14,many,TRBV30,TRBD1,TRBJ1-5,TGTGCCTGGACCATACAGGGGTTGGGTCAGCCCCAGCATTTT,CAWTIQGLGQPQHF
13,-,TRBV6-5,TRBD2,TRBJ2-3,TGTGCCAGCAGAGGCGGGGGGCTTGATAGACAGTATTTT,CASRGGGLDRQYF
14,-,TRBV28,-,TRBJ2-7,TGTGCCACCGACCGGTCTAGCGCCGACTACGAGCAGCACTTC,CATDRSSADYEQHF
15,-,TRBV5-1,-,TRBJ1-2,TGCGCCAGCAGCTCCAACAGGAGGACGAACTATGGCTACACCTTC,CASSSNRRTNYGYTF
19,-,TRBV6-5,TRBD2,TRBJ2-2,TGTGCTAGCAGACCCTGTGGTAGCGGGAGGGCGGGGACCACCGGGGAGCTGTCTTTT,CASRPCGSGRAGTTGELSF
17,few,TRBV5-6,TRBD2,TRBJ2-1,TGTGCCAGCAGCCGCGGGGGGGGGGGACCTTCCTACAATGAGCAGTTCTTC,CASSRGGGGPSYNEQFF
13,-,TRBV12-3/TRBV12-4,-,TRBJ1-4,TGTGCCAGCAGTTTAGTGCATGGTGAAAAACTGTTTTTT,CASSLVHGEKLFF
14,-,TRBV12-3/TRBV12-4,-,TRBJ2-2,TGTGCCAGCAGCGGGGGAGTGGGCACCGTGGAGCTGTTTTTT,CASSGGVGTVELFF
13,many,TRBV5-4,-,TRBJ2-3,TGTGCCAGCAGCTTGGACAGGGTAGATACGCAGTATTTT,CASSLDRVDTQYF
13,-,TRBV6-1,-,TRBJ1-1,TGTGCCAACAGTGGCGGACTGGGATACGAAGCTTTCTTT,CANSGGLGYEAFF
15,few,TRBV11-3,TRBD1,TRBJ2-7,TGTGCTAACAGCTTAGGGACAGGGGGCTCCCTTGAGCAGTACTTC,CANSLGTGGSLEQYF
16,-,TRBV7-8,-,TRBJ2-1,TGTGTCAGCAGGTTAGTCTCACGGGGGAAGTACAATGAGCAGTCCTTC,CVSRLVSRGKYNEQSF
13,many,TRBV6-5,-,TRBJ1-5,TGTGCCAGCAGTTCCCGGGGGGGTCAGCCCCAGCATTTT,CASSSRGGQPQHF
15,few,TRBV11-1,-,TRBJ2-7,TGTGTCAGCAGCCCTCGGACGGCAGGACTACACGAGCAGTACTTC,CVSSPRTAGLHEQYF
13,many,TRBV5-6,-,TRBJ1-3,TGTGCCAGCAGACCGGACAGAGGAAACACCATATATTTT,CASRPDRGNTIYF
16,-,TRBV7-8,TRBD2,TRBJ2-7,TGCGCCAGAAGTTCATCGGGACTAGCGGTTTACTACGAGCAGTACTTC,CARSSSGLAVYYEQYF
15,-,TRBV11-2,-,TRBJ1-5,TGTGCCAGCTCCCCTATGGGAGTGAACAATCAGCCCCAGCATTTT,CASSPMGVNNQPQHF
16,many,TRBV5-5,TRBD1,TRBJ2-5,TGTGCCAGCAGCACTCGCCGGGACAGGGGGAAAGAGACCCAGTACTTC,CASSTRRDRGKETQYF
21,-,TRBV7-9,-,TRBJ2-6,-,CASSLVFATGAISSGANALTF
15,medium-sized,TRBV11-2,-,TRBJ2-6,TGTGCCAGCAGCTTAGAGCCGGCTGGGGCCAACGTCCTGACTTTC,CASSLEPAGANVLTF
15,-,TRBV11-2,-,TRBJ2-4,TGTGCCAGCAACTTTAGGTTGACAGCCAAAAACATTCAGTACTTC,CASNFRLTAKNIQYF
16,-,TRBV28,-,TRBJ2-1,TGTGCCAGCACCCGCGGTTCCCGTTATCACCCCAATGAGCAGTTCTTC,CASTRGSRYHPNEQFF
12,few,TRBV11-2,-,TRBJ1-1,TGTGCCAGGAGCGCGTCGTACACTGAAGCTATCTTT,CARSASYTEAIF
13,-,TRBV11-3,-,TRBJ2-1,TGTGCCAGCAACTTAAGAGACAGCAATGGGCAGTTCTTC,CASNLRDSNGQFF
14,-,TRBV5-1,TRBD1,TRBJ2-5,TGCGCCGGTAGCCCGAGGGGGCACCAAGAGACCCAGTACTTC,CAGSPRGHQETQYF
15,medium-sized,TRBV11-2,-,TRBJ2-2,TGTGCCAGCAGCTCGCTACGGTCAGGCATCGGGGAGCTGTTTTTT,CASSSLRSGIGELFF
15,-,TRBV11-3,TRBD2,TRBJ2-1,TGTGCCAGCGGCCCTCGGGGTAGCGGGAACAATGAGGAGTACTTC,CASGPRGSGNNEEYF
12,once,TRBV28,-,TRBJ2-1,TGTGACAGCAGTTTCGGAGGAGGTGAGCAGTTCTTC,CDSSFGGGEQFF
15,-,TRBV11-3,TRBD2,TRBJ2-1,TGTGCCAGCAGCATACTGGCGGGGGATTACAATGAACAGTTCTTC,CASSILAGDYNEQFF
20,-,TRBV11-3,TRBD2,TRBJ2-5,TGTGCCAGCAGCTTAGTGGGACTAGCGGTACCCCTCACCTTCCAAGAGACCCAATACTTC,CASSLVGLAVPLTFQETQYF
15,-,TRBV11-2,TRBD2,TRBJ2-5,TGTGGCAGCAGCATGGGACTAGCCCTGGGGGAGACCCAATACTTC,CGSSMGLALGETQYF
13,-,TRBV29-1,TRBD1,TRBJ1-2,TGCCGCGTTGTAACAGGGGCTCTCTATGGCTACACCTTC,CRVVTGALYGYTF
16,-,TRBV19,TRBD1,TRBJ1-6,TGTGCCAGTAGTCCGGTTGACAGGGGGTACAATTCACCCCTCCACTTT,CASSPVDRGYNSPLHF
16,-,TRBV4-2,TRBD2,TRBJ2-1,TGTGCCAGCAGCCAAGTCAAGGGACTAGCGGCCAATGAACAGCTCTTC,CASSQVKGLAANEQLF
17,many,TRBV29-1,-,TRBJ1-1,TGCAGCGTTTTCCTTCGGGGCAGAAACCCCATGAACACTGAAGCTTTCTTT,CSVFLRGRNPMNTEAFF
14,-,TRBV30,TRBD2,TRBJ2-3,TGTGCCTGGAGTGTGGTGGCTAGCGGAGATATGCAGTATTTT,CAWSVVASGDMQYF
16,-,TRBV11-2,TRBD2,TRBJ2-1,TGTGCCAGCAGCCTGTGGACTAGCGGGATAGAAAATGAGCAGTTCTTC,CASSLWTSGIENEQFF
17,-,TRBV11-2,TRBD1,TRBJ2-1,TGTGCCAGCAGCTTACGGCCGGGACAGAGATTCTACAATGGGCAGCTCTTC,CASSLRPGQRFYNGQLF
14,-,TRBV5-1,TRBD2,TRBJ2-1,TGCGCCAGCAGCTGGGGACTAGCGGAAGGTGAGCAGTTCTTC,CASSWGLAEGEQFF